These T cell receptor beta chains were read from a single sample in a study of graft-versus-host responses after intestinal transplantation. Using immunoSEQ multiplex PCR, the repertoire was profiled, and TCRdb retains in-frame clones only, with some absent. The profile shows about 86,000 clones, around 89% of them singletons. These TCRs are of unknown antigen specificity. Sample: unstimulated CD4+ T cells sorted from spleen or lymph node cells, taken before transplant. Receptors originate from a human donor who was the organ donor for an intestinal transplant. Each CDR3 is given with its conserved first and last residue. The D gene is left open where the match is weak. Where a row states a size, it is once, few, many or the class of an expanded clone; other rows omit it.

D gene: -
clone size: -
V gene: TRBV28
J gene: TRBJ2-7
CDR3 DNA: TGTGCCAGCAGTTTATTGTACAAATCCTCGGGGGAGCAGTACTTC
CDR3 protein: CASSLLYKSSGEQYF

D gene: TRBD2
clone size: -
V gene: TRBV4-2
J gene: TRBJ2-1
CDR3 DNA: TGTGCCAGCACCGATAGCGGGAGGGCGAGGAATGAGCAGTTCTTC
CDR3 protein: CASTDSGRARNEQFF

D gene: TRBD1
clone size: -
V gene: TRBV6-5
J gene: TRBJ1-2
CDR3 DNA: TGTGCCAGCAGTTCCGACAGGGTAGGAGTCTACACCTTC
CDR3 protein: CASSSDRVGVYTF

D gene: TRBD2
clone size: once
V gene: TRBV7-2
J gene: TRBJ2-1
CDR3 DNA: TGTGCCAGCAGCTCCCACCGACTAGCGGGAGCTATCAATGAGCAGTTCTTC
CDR3 protein: CASSSHRLAGAINEQFF

D gene: -
clone size: -
V gene: TRBV28
J gene: TRBJ2-5
CDR3 DNA: TGTGCCAGCAGTGGGGCTCCGGCCCTGGACCAAGAGACCCAGTACTTC
CDR3 protein: CASSGAPALDQETQYF

D gene: TRBD1
clone size: -
V gene: TRBV18
J gene: TRBJ1-1
CDR3 DNA: TGTGCCACCACCCAGACAGGGGTGGTCACTGAAGCTTTCTTT
CDR3 protein: CATTQTGVVTEAFF

D gene: -
clone size: -
V gene: TRBV28
J gene: TRBJ2-3
CDR3 DNA: TGTGCCAGCAGTTTATTGGGAGTTGGCACAGATACGCAGTATTTT
CDR3 protein: CASSLLGVGTDTQYF

D gene: -
clone size: once
V gene: TRBV5-8
J gene: TRBJ1-3
CDR3 DNA: TGTGCCAGCAGCTTGGGACGGAGCTCTGGAAACACCATATATTTT
CDR3 protein: CASSLGRSSGNTIYF

D gene: -
clone size: -
V gene: TRBV2
J gene: TRBJ2-5
CDR3 DNA: TGTGCCAGCAGTGTGGGGACTTCCCTCCGCGGGACCCAGTACTTC
CDR3 protein: CASSVGTSLRGTQYF

D gene: -
clone size: -
V gene: TRBV4-1
J gene: TRBJ1-2
CDR3 DNA: TGCGCCAGCAGCGAGTTAGCCCAGAACCGAAAGACCTATGGCTACACCTTC
CDR3 protein: CASSELAQNRKTYGYTF

D gene: -
clone size: -
V gene: TRBV28
J gene: TRBJ2-3
CDR3 DNA: TGTGCCAGCAGTCCACGGGACTTCTCAGATACGCAGTATTTT
CDR3 protein: CASSPRDFSDTQYF

D gene: -
clone size: once
V gene: TRBV6-1
J gene: TRBJ2-1
CDR3 DNA: TGTGCCAGCAAGAAAGAAGATAGCTCCTACAATGAGCAGTTCTTC
CDR3 protein: CASKKEDSSYNEQFF

D gene: -
clone size: -
V gene: TRBV5-6
J gene: TRBJ2-3
CDR3 DNA: TGTGCCAGCGGGGGAGGGGGGACAGATACGCAGTATTTT
CDR3 protein: CASGGGGTDTQYF

D gene: -
clone size: -
V gene: TRBV30
J gene: TRBJ2-6
CDR3 DNA: TGTGCCTGGAGGGCCTCTGGGGCCAACGTCCTGACTTTC
CDR3 protein: CAWRASGANVLTF

D gene: -
clone size: -
V gene: TRBV2
J gene: TRBJ1-6
CDR3 DNA: TGTGCCAGCAGAGCCGGGAGGAATAATTCACCCCTCCACTTT
CDR3 protein: CASRAGRNNSPLHF

D gene: TRBD1
clone size: -
V gene: TRBV28
J gene: TRBJ1-6
CDR3 DNA: TGTGCCAGCAGTTCACAGGGGGCGGGTTCACCCCTCCACTTT
CDR3 protein: CASSSQGAGSPLHF

D gene: TRBD1
clone size: -
V gene: TRBV11-2
J gene: TRBJ2-7
CDR3 DNA: TGTGCCAGCAGCGCCCCGACAGGGGAGCAGTACTTC
CDR3 protein: CASSAPTGEQYF

D gene: TRBD1
clone size: -
V gene: TRBV4-2
J gene: TRBJ1-5
CDR3 DNA: TGTGCCAGCAGCCAAGGCCGAGGGGGCGGCAATCAGCCCCAGCATTTT
CDR3 protein: CASSQGRGGGNQPQHF

D gene: TRBD1
clone size: -
V gene: TRBV5-4
J gene: TRBJ2-5
CDR3 DNA: TGTGCCAGCACCCCTGGGACAGGCCGGGAAGAGCAGTACTTC
CDR3 protein: CASTPGTGREEQYF

D gene: -
clone size: -
V gene: TRBV5-5
J gene: TRBJ2-2
CDR3 DNA: TGTGCCAGCAGCTTGTTTAGGGGCCGCGGGGAGCTGTTTTTT
CDR3 protein: CASSLFRGRGELFF

D gene: TRBD2
clone size: -
V gene: TRBV11-2
J gene: TRBJ2-1
CDR3 DNA: TGTGCCAGCAGTAACCCCCCGGGAGGGCCCCAGGAGCAGTTCTTC
CDR3 protein: CASSNPPGGPQEQFF

D gene: -
clone size: -
V gene: TRBV7-9
J gene: TRBJ2-7
CDR3 DNA: TGTGCCAGCAGCCCCAGGGCGGCCTACGAGCAGTACTTC
CDR3 protein: CASSPRAAYEQYF

D gene: -
clone size: -
V gene: TRBV27
J gene: TRBJ1-1
CDR3 DNA: TGTGCCAGCAGTTTAGGGGCGATCCCACACACTGAAGCTTTCTTT
CDR3 protein: CASSLGAIPHTEAFF

D gene: TRBD2
clone size: -
V gene: TRBV9
J gene: TRBJ2-2
CDR3 DNA: TGTGCCAGCAGCCTCTCACCACTAGCGGGGGGGCCGGACGGGGAGCTGTTTTTT
CDR3 protein: CASSLSPLAGGPDGELFF

D gene: TRBD2
clone size: -
V gene: TRBV27
J gene: TRBJ2-7
CDR3 DNA: TGTGCCAGCAGCCTAGGACTAGCGTCGAGCTCCTACGAGCAGTACTTC
CDR3 protein: CASSLGLASSSYEQYF

D gene: TRBD1
clone size: -
V gene: TRBV4-2
J gene: TRBJ1-4
CDR3 DNA: TGTGCCAGCAGCCAAGTGAAAGGGGGCGACGTAACTAATGAAAAACTGTTTTTT
CDR3 protein: CASSQVKGGDVTNEKLFF

D gene: TRBD1
clone size: -
V gene: TRBV7-9
J gene: TRBJ1-1
CDR3 DNA: TGTGCCAGCAGCTTAAGGACAGGGCGCACTGAAGCTTTCTTT
CDR3 protein: CASSLRTGRTEAFF

D gene: TRBD2
clone size: once
V gene: TRBV6-5
J gene: TRBJ2-3
CDR3 DNA: TGTGCCAGCAGTTATTGGACTAGAAGGCGCGATACGCAGTATTTT
CDR3 protein: CASSYWTRRRDTQYF

D gene: -
clone size: -
V gene: TRBV19
J gene: TRBJ1-1
CDR3 DNA: TGTGCCAGTAGTATCGAGAGGCGCCCCACTGAAGCTTTCTTT
CDR3 protein: CASSIERRPTEAFF

D gene: TRBD2
clone size: -
V gene: TRBV7-2
J gene: TRBJ2-7
CDR3 DNA: TGTGCCAGCAGCGCCCCGGGACTAGCATTGCGCGAGCAGTACTTC
CDR3 protein: CASSAPGLALREQYF

D gene: -
clone size: -
V gene: TRBV6-1
J gene: TRBJ1-2
CDR3 DNA: TGTGCCAGCAGTCCAGGGTTCCAGGGCAACTATGGCTACACCTTC
CDR3 protein: CASSPGFQGNYGYTF

D gene: -
clone size: once
V gene: TRBV19
J gene: TRBJ1-2
CDR3 DNA: TGTGCCAGCAGTCTGGATCCCCGACATTATAACTATGGCTACACCTTC
CDR3 protein: CASSLDPRHYNYGYTF

D gene: TRBD1
clone size: -
V gene: TRBV7-2
J gene: TRBJ1-2
CDR3 DNA: TGTGCCAGCAGTCCGGTTGGGACAGGGCCCTATGGCTACACCTTC
CDR3 protein: CASSPVGTGPYGYTF

D gene: -
clone size: -
V gene: TRBV25-1
J gene: TRBJ1-4
CDR3 DNA: TGTGCCAGCAGTGTCCGTAAAGGTCTAGCTGCAACTAATGAAAAACTGTTTTTT
CDR3 protein: CASSVRKGLAATNEKLFF

D gene: TRBD2
clone size: -
V gene: TRBV29-1
J gene: TRBJ2-3
CDR3 DNA: TGCAGCGTCGACGGGGCCGGGACTAGAGGCACAGATACGCAGTATTTT
CDR3 protein: CSVDGAGTRGTDTQYF

D gene: -
clone size: -
V gene: TRBV6-6
J gene: TRBJ1-5
CDR3 DNA: TGTGCCAGCAGTTACGTGGTAGATCAGCCCCAGCATTTT
CDR3 protein: CASSYVVDQPQHF

D gene: TRBD1
clone size: -
V gene: TRBV11-1
J gene: TRBJ2-4
CDR3 DNA: TGTGCCAGCAGCTTAGGACAGGGGACCAAAAACATTCAGTACTTC
CDR3 protein: CASSLGQGTKNIQYF

D gene: -
clone size: -
V gene: TRBV28
J gene: TRBJ1-2
CDR3 DNA: TGTGCCAGCAGTTTATGGGGCACTAACTATGGCTACACCTTC
CDR3 protein: CASSLWGTNYGYTF

D gene: TRBD1
clone size: -
V gene: TRBV5-1
J gene: TRBJ2-7
CDR3 DNA: TGCGCCAGCAGCAAGACAGGGGCTTTCGCCGAGCAGTACTTC
CDR3 protein: CASSKTGAFAEQYF

D gene: TRBD1
clone size: -
V gene: TRBV28
J gene: TRBJ2-7
CDR3 DNA: TGTGCCAGCTTGGACAGGGCCAACGAGCAGTACTTC
CDR3 protein: CASLDRANEQYF

D gene: -
clone size: -
V gene: TRBV28
J gene: TRBJ1-5
CDR3 DNA: TGTGCCAGCAGTTTCGAGACCCGACGGGTTGGTAGCAATCAGCCCCAGCATTTT
CDR3 protein: CASSFETRRVGSNQPQHF